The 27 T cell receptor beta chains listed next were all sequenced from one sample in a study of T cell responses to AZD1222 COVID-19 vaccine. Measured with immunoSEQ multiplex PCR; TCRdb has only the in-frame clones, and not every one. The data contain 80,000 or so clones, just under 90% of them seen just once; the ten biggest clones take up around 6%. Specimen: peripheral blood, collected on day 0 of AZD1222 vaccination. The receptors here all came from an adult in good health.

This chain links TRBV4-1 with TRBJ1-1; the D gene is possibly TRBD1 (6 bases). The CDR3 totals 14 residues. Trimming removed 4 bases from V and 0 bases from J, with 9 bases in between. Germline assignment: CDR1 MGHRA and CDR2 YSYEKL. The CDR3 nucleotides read TGCGCCAGCAGCCCAGGACAGATGAACACTGAAGCTTTCTTT. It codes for CASSPGQMNTEAFF.

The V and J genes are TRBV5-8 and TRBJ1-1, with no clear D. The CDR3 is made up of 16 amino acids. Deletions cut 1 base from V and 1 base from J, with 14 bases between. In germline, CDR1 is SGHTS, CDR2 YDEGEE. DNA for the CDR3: TGTGCCAGCAGCTTGAGGCTCGGTAGGGCGAACACTGAAGCTTTCTTT. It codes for CASSLRLGRANTEAFF.

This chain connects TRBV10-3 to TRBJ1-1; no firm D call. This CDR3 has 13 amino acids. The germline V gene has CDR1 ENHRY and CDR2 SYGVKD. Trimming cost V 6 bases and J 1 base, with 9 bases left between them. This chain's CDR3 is CAISLDKNTEAFF. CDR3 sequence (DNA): TGTGCCATCAGCCTAGACAAGAACACTGAAGCTTTCTTT.

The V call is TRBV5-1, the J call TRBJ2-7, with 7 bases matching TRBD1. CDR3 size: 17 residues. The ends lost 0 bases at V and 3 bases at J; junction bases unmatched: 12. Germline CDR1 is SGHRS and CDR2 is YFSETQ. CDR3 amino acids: CASSLARIQGFVYEQYF. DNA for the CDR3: TGCGCCAGCAGCTTGGCCAGGATACAGGGGTTCGTCTACGAGCAGTACTTC. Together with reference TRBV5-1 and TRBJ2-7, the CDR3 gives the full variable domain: KAGVTQTPRYLIKTRGQQVTLSCSPISGHRSVSWYQQTPGQGLQFLFEYFSETQRNKGNFPGRFSGRQFSNSRSEMNVSTLELGDSALYLCASSLARIQGFVYEQYFGPGTRLTVT.

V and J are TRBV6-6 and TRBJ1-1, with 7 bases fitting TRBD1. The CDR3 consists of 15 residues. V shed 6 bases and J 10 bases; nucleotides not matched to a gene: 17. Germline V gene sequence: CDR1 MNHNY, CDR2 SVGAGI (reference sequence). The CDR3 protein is CASRNLGTAILGAFF. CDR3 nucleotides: TGTGCCAGCAGAAACCTCGGGACAGCGATCCTTGGAGCTTTCTTT.

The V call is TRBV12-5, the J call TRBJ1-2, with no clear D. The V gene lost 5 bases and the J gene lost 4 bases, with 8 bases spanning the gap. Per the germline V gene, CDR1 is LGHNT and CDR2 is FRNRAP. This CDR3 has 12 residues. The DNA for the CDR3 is TGTGCTAGTGGTCTTAGGTTCTATGGCTACACCTTC. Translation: CASGLRFYGYTF. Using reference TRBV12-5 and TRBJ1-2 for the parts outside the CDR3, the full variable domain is DARVTQTPRHKVTEMGQEVTMRCQPILGHNTVFWYRQTMMQGLELLAYFRNRAPLDDSGMPKDRFSAEMPDATLATLKIQPSEPRDSAVYFCASGLRFYGYTFGSGTRLTVV.

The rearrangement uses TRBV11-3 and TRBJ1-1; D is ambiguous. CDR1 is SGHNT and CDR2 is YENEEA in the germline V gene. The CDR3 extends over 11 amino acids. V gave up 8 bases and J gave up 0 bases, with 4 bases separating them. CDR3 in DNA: TGTGCCAGCGGGGTGAACACTGAAGCTTTCTTT. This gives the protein CASGVNTEAFF.

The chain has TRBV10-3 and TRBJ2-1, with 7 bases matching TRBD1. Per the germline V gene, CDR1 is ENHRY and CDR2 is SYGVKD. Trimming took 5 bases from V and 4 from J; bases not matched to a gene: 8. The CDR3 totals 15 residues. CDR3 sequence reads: CAISHPGQSYNEQFF. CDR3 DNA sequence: TGTGCCATCAGTCATCCGGGACAGAGTTACAATGAGCAGTTCTTC.

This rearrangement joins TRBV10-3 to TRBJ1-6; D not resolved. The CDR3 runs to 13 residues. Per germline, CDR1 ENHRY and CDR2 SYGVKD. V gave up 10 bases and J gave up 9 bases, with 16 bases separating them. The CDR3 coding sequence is TGTGCCACCATTCAGAGGGTGGGTTCACCCCTCCACTTT. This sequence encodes CATIQRVGSPLHF.

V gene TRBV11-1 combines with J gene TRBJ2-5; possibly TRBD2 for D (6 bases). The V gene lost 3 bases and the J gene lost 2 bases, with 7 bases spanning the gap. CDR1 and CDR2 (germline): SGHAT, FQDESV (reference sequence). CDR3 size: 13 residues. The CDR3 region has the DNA TGTGCCAGCAGCTTGGGGGGTCAAGAGACCCAGTACTTC. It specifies CASSLGGQETQYF.

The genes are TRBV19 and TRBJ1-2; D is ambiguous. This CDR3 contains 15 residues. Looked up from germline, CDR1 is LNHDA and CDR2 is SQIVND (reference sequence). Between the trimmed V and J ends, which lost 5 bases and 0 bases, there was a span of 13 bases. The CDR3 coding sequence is TGTGCCAGTAGTCCATATGGACGGACTAACTATGGCTACACCTTC. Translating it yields CASSPYGRTNYGYTF. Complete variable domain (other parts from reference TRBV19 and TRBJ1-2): DGGITQSPKYLFRKEGQNVTLSCEQNLNHDAMYWYRQDPGQGLRLIYYSQIVNDFQKGDIAEGYSVSREKKESFPLTVTSAQKNPTAFYLCASSPYGRTNYGYTFGSGTRLTVV.

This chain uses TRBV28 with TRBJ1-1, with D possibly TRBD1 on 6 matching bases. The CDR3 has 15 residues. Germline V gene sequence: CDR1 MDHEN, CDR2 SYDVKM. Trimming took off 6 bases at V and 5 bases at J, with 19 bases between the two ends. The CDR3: CASRPPGAWGTEAFF. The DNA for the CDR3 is TGTGCCAGCAGACCGCCAGGGGCGTGGGGGACTGAAGCTTTCTTT. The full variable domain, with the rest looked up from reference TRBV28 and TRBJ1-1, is DVKVTQSSRYLVKRTGEKVFLECVQDMDHENMFWYRQDPGLGLRLIYFSYDVKMKEKGDIPEGYSVSREKKERFSLILESASTNQTSMYLCASRPPGAWGTEAFFGQGTRLTVV.

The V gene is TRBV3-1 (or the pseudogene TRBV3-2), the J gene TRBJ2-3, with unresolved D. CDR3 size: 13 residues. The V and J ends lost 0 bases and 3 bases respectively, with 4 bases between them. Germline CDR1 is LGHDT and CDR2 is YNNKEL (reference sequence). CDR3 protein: CASSQDYTDTQYF. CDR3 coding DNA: TGTGCCAGCAGCCAAGACTATACAGATACGCAGTATTTT.

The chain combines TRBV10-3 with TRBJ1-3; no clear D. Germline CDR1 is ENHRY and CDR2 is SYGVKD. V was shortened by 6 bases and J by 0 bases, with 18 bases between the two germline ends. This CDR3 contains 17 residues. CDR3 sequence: CAISEGPRGSSGNTIYF. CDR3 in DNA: TGTGCCATCAGCGAGGGCCCTCGGGGAAGCTCTGGAAACACCATATATTTT.

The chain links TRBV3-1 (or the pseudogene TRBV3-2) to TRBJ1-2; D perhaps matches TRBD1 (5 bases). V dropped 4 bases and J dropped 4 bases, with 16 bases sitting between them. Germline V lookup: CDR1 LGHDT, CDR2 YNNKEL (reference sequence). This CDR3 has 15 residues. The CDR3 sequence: CASSRGSEPGYGYTF. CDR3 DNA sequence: TGTGCCAGCAGCCGGGGCTCGGAACCAGGCTATGGCTACACCTTC.

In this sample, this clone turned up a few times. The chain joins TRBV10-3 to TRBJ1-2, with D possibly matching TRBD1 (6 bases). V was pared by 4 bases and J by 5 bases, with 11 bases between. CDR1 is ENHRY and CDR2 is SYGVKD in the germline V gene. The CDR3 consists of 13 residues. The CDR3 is CAISVRTEYGYTF. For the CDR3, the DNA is TGTGCCATCAGTGTAAGGACAGAATATGGCTACACCTTC.

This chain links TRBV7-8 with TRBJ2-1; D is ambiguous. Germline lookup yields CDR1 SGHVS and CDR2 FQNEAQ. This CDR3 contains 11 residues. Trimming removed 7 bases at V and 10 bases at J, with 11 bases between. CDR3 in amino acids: CASIGSGEQFF. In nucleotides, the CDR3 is TGTGCCAGCATAGGATCTGGGGAGCAGTTCTTC.

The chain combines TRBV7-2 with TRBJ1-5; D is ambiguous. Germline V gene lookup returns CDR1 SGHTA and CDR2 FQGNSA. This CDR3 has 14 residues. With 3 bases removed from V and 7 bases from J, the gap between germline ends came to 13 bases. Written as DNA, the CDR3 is TGTGCCAGCAGCTTCTGGGTTACCAACCAGCCCCAGCATTTT. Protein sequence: CASSFWVTNQPQHF.

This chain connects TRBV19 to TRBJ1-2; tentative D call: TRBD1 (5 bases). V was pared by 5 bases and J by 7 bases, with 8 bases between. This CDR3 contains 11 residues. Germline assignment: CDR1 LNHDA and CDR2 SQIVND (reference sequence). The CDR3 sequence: CASSVGTGYTF. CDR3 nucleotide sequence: TGTGCCAGTAGTGTGGGGACTGGCTACACCTTC. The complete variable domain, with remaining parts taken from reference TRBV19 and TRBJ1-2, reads DGGITQSPKYLFRKEGQNVTLSCEQNLNHDAMYWYRQDPGQGLRLIYYSQIVNDFQKGDIAEGYSVSREKKESFPLTVTSAQKNPTAFYLCASSVGTGYTFGSGTRLTVV.

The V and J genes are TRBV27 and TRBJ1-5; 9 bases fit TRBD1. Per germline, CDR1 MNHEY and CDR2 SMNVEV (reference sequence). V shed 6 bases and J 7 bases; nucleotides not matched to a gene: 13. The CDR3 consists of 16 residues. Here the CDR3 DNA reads TGTGCCAGCAGCATCCTACCGGGACAGGGAGGGCAGCCCCAGCATTTT. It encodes CASSILPGQGGQPQHF.

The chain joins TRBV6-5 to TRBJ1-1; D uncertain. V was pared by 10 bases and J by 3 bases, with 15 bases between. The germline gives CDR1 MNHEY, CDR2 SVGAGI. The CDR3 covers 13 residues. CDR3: CAIRRAGDTEAFF. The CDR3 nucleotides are TGTGCCATACGACGGGCTGGCGACACTGAAGCTTTCTTT.

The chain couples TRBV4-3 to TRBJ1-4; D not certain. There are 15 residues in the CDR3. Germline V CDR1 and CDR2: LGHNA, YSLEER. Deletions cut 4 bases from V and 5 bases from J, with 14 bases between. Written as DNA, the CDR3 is TGCGCCAGCAGCCGGACCCTAGATAAAAATGAAAAACTGTTTTTT. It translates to CASSRTLDKNEKLFF.

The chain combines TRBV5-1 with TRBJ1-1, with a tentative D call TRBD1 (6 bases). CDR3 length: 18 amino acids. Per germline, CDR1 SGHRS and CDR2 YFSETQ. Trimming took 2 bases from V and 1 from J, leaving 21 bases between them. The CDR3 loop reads CASSFMGPQGWKNTEAFF. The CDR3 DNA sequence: TGCGCCAGCAGCTTCATGGGTCCCCAGGGGTGGAAGAACACTGAAGCTTTCTTT. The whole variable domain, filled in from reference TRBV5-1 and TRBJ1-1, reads KAGVTQTPRYLIKTRGQQVTLSCSPISGHRSVSWYQQTPGQGLQFLFEYFSETQRNKGNFPGRFSGRQFSNSRSEMNVSTLELGDSALYLCASSFMGPQGWKNTEAFFGQGTRLTVV.

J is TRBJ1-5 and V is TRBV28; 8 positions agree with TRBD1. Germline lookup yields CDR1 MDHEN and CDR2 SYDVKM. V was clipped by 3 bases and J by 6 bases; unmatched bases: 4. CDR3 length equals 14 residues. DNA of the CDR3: TGTGCCAGCAGTTTTGGACAGGGAGTTCAGCCCCAGCATTTT. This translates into CASSFGQGVQPQHF. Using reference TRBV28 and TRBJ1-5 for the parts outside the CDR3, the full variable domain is DVKVTQSSRYLVKRTGEKVFLECVQDMDHENMFWYRQDPGLGLRLIYFSYDVKMKEKGDIPEGYSVSREKKERFSLILESASTNQTSMYLCASSFGQGVQPQHFGDGTRLSIL.

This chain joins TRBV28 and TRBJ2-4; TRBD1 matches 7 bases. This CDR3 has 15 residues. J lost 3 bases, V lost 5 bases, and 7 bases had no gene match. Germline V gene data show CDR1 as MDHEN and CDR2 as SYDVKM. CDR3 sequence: CASSNRGSGKNIQYF. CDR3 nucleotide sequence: TGTGCCAGCAGTAACAGGGGTTCGGGCAAAAACATTCAGTACTTC. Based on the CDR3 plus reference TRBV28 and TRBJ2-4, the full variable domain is DVKVTQSSRYLVKRTGEKVFLECVQDMDHENMFWYRQDPGLGLRLIYFSYDVKMKEKGDIPEGYSVSREKKERFSLILESASTNQTSMYLCASSNRGSGKNIQYFGAGTRLSVL.

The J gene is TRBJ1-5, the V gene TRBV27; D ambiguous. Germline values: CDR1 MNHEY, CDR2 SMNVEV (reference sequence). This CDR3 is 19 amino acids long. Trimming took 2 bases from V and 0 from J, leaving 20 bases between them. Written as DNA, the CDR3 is TGTGCCAGCAGTTTAGAGCGATACCACTTCTTCTATAGCAATCAGCCCCAGCATTTT. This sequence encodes CASSLERYHFFYSNQPQHF.

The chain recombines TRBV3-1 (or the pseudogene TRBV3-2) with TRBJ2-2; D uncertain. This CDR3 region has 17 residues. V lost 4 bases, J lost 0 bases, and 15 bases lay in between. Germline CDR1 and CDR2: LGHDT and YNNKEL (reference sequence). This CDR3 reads CASSPHRPRTNTGELFF. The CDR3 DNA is TGTGCCAGCAGCCCCCACCGACCGCGTACGAACACCGGGGAGCTGTTTTTT.